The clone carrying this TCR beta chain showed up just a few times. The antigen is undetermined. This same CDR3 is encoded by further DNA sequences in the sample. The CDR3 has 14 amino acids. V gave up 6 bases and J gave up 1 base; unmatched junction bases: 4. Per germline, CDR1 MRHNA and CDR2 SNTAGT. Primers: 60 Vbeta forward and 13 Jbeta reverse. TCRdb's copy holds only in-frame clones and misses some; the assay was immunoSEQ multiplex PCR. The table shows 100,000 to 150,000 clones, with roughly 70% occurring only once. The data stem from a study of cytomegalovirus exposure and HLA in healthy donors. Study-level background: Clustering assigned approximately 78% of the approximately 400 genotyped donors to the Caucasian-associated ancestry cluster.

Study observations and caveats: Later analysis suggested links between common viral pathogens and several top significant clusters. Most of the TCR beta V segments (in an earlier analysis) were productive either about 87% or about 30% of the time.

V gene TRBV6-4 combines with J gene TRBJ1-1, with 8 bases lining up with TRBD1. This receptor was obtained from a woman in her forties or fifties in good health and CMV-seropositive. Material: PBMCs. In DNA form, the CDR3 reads TGTGCCAGCAGCCCCGGACAGGGGAACACTGAAGCTTTCTTT. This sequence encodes CASSPGQGNTEAFF.